The rows below give T cell receptor beta chains drawn from one sample of a study of blood T cell repertoires in COVID-19. Produced via immunoSEQ multiplex PCR; TCRdb's table is partial and in-frame only. The table includes about 160,000 clones, around 80% detected once. Sequences were obtained from peripheral blood. The receptors were gathered from a woman older than 75 with acute or convalescent COVID-19. Both conserved end residues are part of each CDR3.

j_gene: TRBJ2-1; v_gene: TRBV19; CDR3aa: CASSPRDRAEYNEQFF
j_gene: TRBJ2-1; v_gene: TRBV5-1; CDR3aa: CASSLLAESYNEQFF
j_gene: TRBJ2-3; v_gene: TRBV6-1; CDR3aa: CASSEALAGPDTQYF
j_gene: TRBJ1-4; v_gene: TRBV7-9; CDR3aa: CASSGGGRVLGKLFF
j_gene: TRBJ1-3; v_gene: TRBV5-6; CDR3aa: CASSLVGALALVGNTIYF
j_gene: TRBJ2-7; v_gene: TRBV11-3; CDR3aa: CASSHGGNSYEQYF
j_gene: TRBJ2-6; v_gene: TRBV30; CDR3aa: CAWSALDRGISGANVLTF
j_gene: TRBJ1-2; v_gene: TRBV6-5; CDR3aa: CASSPDINGYTF
j_gene: TRBJ1-1; v_gene: TRBV7-9; CDR3aa: CASSLKSEAFF
j_gene: TRBJ2-5; v_gene: TRBV5-1; CDR3aa: CASSLQAGGSQETQYF
j_gene: TRBJ2-7; v_gene: TRBV6-2/TRBV6-3; CDR3aa: CASSYFPDRDEQYF
j_gene: TRBJ2-7; v_gene: TRBV7-2; CDR3aa: CASSEGGTGGYEQYF
j_gene: TRBJ2-6; v_gene: TRBV29-1; CDR3aa: CSVVQAGANVLTF
j_gene: TRBJ1-1; v_gene: TRBV2; CDR3aa: CASQGIDIEAFF
j_gene: TRBJ2-7; v_gene: TRBV5-4; CDR3aa: CASSFGLAGGTYEQYF
j_gene: TRBJ2-7; v_gene: TRBV9; CDR3aa: CASSVVGSSGEQYF
j_gene: TRBJ1-2; v_gene: TRBV19; CDR3aa: CASRTSGVGDYGYTF
j_gene: TRBJ1-1; v_gene: TRBV2; CDR3aa: CASRASGGSTEAFF
j_gene: TRBJ2-7; v_gene: TRBV4-3; CDR3aa: CASSQDRGLYEQYF
j_gene: TRBJ1-1; v_gene: TRBV5-6; CDR3aa: CASSFLAEATEAFF
j_gene: TRBJ2-7; v_gene: TRBV30; CDR3aa: CAWSQGKAYEQYF
j_gene: TRBJ1-5; v_gene: TRBV19; CDR3aa: CASSPLPRQGNQPQHF
j_gene: TRBJ2-7; v_gene: TRBV6-4; CDR3aa: CASSEQGTSYEQYF
j_gene: TRBJ2-7; v_gene: TRBV5-4; CDR3aa: CASSPSRTSGTYEQYF
j_gene: TRBJ2-2; v_gene: TRBV12-5; CDR3aa: CASGLLSGGTGELFF
j_gene: TRBJ2-3; v_gene: TRBV4-1; CDR3aa: CASSTSDRISTDTQYF
j_gene: TRBJ2-7; v_gene: TRBV7-9; CDR3aa: CASSHPGQNYYEQYF
j_gene: TRBJ2-1; v_gene: TRBV7-9; CDR3aa: CASSPRRESYNEQFF
j_gene: TRBJ2-1; v_gene: TRBV18; CDR3aa: CASSRPGTSGNEQFF
j_gene: TRBJ2-1; v_gene: TRBV7-8; CDR3aa: CASSPRSTLKGTGAVNEQFF
j_gene: TRBJ1-3; v_gene: TRBV10-1; CDR3aa: CASSGRGADTIYF
j_gene: TRBJ2-3; v_gene: TRBV19; CDR3aa: CASSPGTAWTDTQYF
j_gene: TRBJ1-1; v_gene: TRBV7-8; CDR3aa: CASSLGETEAFF
j_gene: TRBJ2-1; v_gene: TRBV6-6; CDR3aa: CASSYGVQGVNEQFF
j_gene: TRBJ2-7; v_gene: TRBV11-2; CDR3aa: CASSLVAGATYEQYF
j_gene: TRBJ1-1; v_gene: TRBV7-2; CDR3aa: CASSLGEGGNPAFF
j_gene: TRBJ1-1; v_gene: TRBV5-1; CDR3aa: CASTPTPGQGNTEAFF
j_gene: TRBJ2-1; v_gene: TRBV9; CDR3aa: CASSGPPASGGWNEQFF
j_gene: TRBJ2-7; v_gene: TRBV7-2; CDR3aa: CASSLRPGYSYEQYF
j_gene: TRBJ1-2; v_gene: TRBV30; CDR3aa: CAWAQDSYYGYTF
j_gene: TRBJ1-1; v_gene: TRBV6-2/TRBV6-3; CDR3aa: CASSTGSNTEAFF
j_gene: TRBJ1-3; v_gene: TRBV3-1/TRBV3-2; CDR3aa: CASSFSAQGHHTIYF
j_gene: TRBJ2-5; v_gene: TRBV3-1/TRBV3-2; CDR3aa: CASSRGLAEWETQYF
j_gene: TRBJ2-5; v_gene: TRBV2; CDR3aa: CASSPLLAGGETQYF
j_gene: TRBJ1-2; v_gene: TRBV19; CDR3aa: CASLRAGGTANYGYTF